The sequence of this T cell receptor (beta chain) was determined in a study of blood T cell repertoires in COVID-19. Study at large: The study drew acute and convalescent COVID-19 samples from the United States, Italy and Spain. The cDNA or gDNA used as material had been derived from T cells, B-cell-depleted T cells, or PBMCs.

The V gene end was trimmed by 0 bases and the J gene end by 2 bases; junction bases not matched to a gene: 8. The CDR3 has 17 amino acids. From germline, CDR1 is SGHTA and CDR2 FQGNSA. Original methodology: For nucleated cells, counts were estimated from reference gene primer amplification. Some clones are missing from TCRdb's copy, which holds only in-frame ones; the method was immunoSEQ multiplex PCR. The DNA gave D and trimming, while V, J and clone size come from that table. The sample holds 65,000 or so clones, about nine tenths seen once. This clone was found once. This clonotype was obtained from a human donor with acute or convalescent COVID-19. The donor label of this sample is uncertain. The chain employs TRBV7-2 and TRBJ2-3, with 7 nucleotides matching TRBD2. Sequencing used peripheral blood. CDR3 sequence (DNA): TGTGCCAGCAGCTTAGCGGGGCTGGGGGGGAACACAGATACGCAGTATTTT. It translates to CASSLAGLGGNTDTQYF.